This T cell receptor beta chain came from a study of blood T cell repertoires in COVID-19. The method was immunoSEQ multiplex PCR; TCRdb's version includes in-frame clones alone and lacks a portion of them. The sample consists of about 70,000 clones, 83% of them appearing once. The sequenced sample consisted of peripheral blood. This receptor was taken from a man aged 25-45 years with COVID-19, enrolled during active disease.

CDR3 in DNA: TGTGCCAGCAGTGACTTACCGGGACAGAACACTGAAGCTTTCTTT. Amino acid sequence: CASSDLPGQNTEAFF. The chain is built from TRBV2 and TRBJ1-1; D perhaps matches TRBD1 (6 bases). CDR1 and CDR2 (germline): SNHLY, FYNNEI. This CDR3 has 15 amino acids. Trimming cost V 3 bases and J 1 base, with 12 bases left between them.